Shown below are 14 T cell receptor beta chains from a single sample sequenced in a study of blood T cell repertoires in COVID-19. Sequencing was performed with immunoSEQ multiplex PCR; in TCRdb, only in-frame clones are kept and a portion is missing. The sample records fewer than 250,000 clones, approximately 80% being singletons. Source material: PBMCs or T cells enriched from blood (not recorded which). The receptor source for this set is a man in his sixties who had recovered from COVID-19.

The CDR3 DNA reads TGTGCCAGCAGCTGGGGACTAGCGGGGGATACGCAGTATTTT. Its protein is CASSWGLAGDTQYF. The J gene is TRBJ2-3, the V gene TRBV7-2, with TRBD2 matching 13 bases. Germline V gives CDR1 SGHTA, CDR2 FQGNSA. J gave up 6 bases and V 4 bases, and 1 base lay outside the gene matches. The CDR3 runs to 14 residues.

J is TRBJ2-7 and V is TRBV2; 8 bases align to TRBD2. The CDR3 is made up of 13 amino acids. CDR1 is SNHLY, CDR2 FYNNEI, per germline. The J segment lost 0 bases and the V segment lost 8 bases, leaving 3 bases of the junction unmatched. CDR3 in amino acids: CASSGLVSYEQYF. Here the CDR3 DNA reads TGTGCCAGCTCGGGACTAGTCTCCTACGAGCAGTACTTC.

V gene TRBV4-2 combines with J gene TRBJ1-1; perhaps TRBD1 as D (6 bases). The CDR3 loop spans 16 amino acids. The V end was cut by 1 base, the J end by 0 bases, with 12 bases between. Per the germline V gene, CDR1 is LGHNA and CDR2 is YNFKEQ. The CDR3 loop reads CASSQVGGAVNTEAFF. Here the CDR3 DNA reads TGTGCCAGCAGCCAAGTTGGGGGGGCCGTGAACACTGAAGCTTTCTTT.

V and J are TRBV19 and TRBJ1-2; 8 bases align to TRBD1. Germline V gives CDR1 LNHDA, CDR2 SQIVND (reference sequence). V lost 3 bases, J lost 6 bases, and 6 bases stayed unmatched. The CDR3 is made up of 14 amino acids. The CDR3 DNA is TGTGCCAGTAGTATGAGGGACAGGACCCATGGCTACACCTTC. Translating gives CASSMRDRTHGYTF.

The V call is TRBV3-1 (or the pseudogene TRBV3-2), the J call TRBJ2-1, with D maybe TRBD1 (5 bases). This CDR3 contains 14 residues. Germline V gene data show CDR1 as LGHDT and CDR2 as YNNKEL (reference sequence). V lost 0 bases to trimming and J lost 7 bases, with 10 bases between them. The DNA for the CDR3 is TGTGCCAGCAGCCAAGAGGGAAGGGGTAATGAGCAGTTCTTC. It codes for CASSQEGRGNEQFF.

The rearrangement links TRBV30 to TRBJ1-2; 10 bases line up with TRBD1. Germline values: CDR1 GTSNPN, CDR2 SVGIG (reference sequence). Trimming removed 4 bases from V and 8 bases from J; junction bases left unmatched: 7. The length of the CDR3 is 13 residues. CDR3 amino acids: CAWNEGTGEGYTF. As DNA, the CDR3 is TGTGCCTGGAACGAAGGGACAGGGGAAGGCTACACCTTC.

This chain uses TRBV27 with TRBJ2-7; 12 bases are a match to TRBD1. Germline CDR1 MNHEY, CDR2 SMNVEV (reference sequence). The CDR3 covers 15 residues. The V gene end was trimmed by 6 bases and the J gene end by 3 bases; junction bases not matched to a gene: 6. The CDR3, as DNA: TGTGCCAGCAGCTCCGGGACAGGGGGCTTCTACGAGCAGTACTTC. Residues: CASSSGTGGFYEQYF.

This chain connects TRBV5-1 to TRBJ1-4; the match to TRBD1 covers 8 bases. The CDR3 is 16 residues long. In germline, CDR1 is SGHRS, CDR2 YFSETQ. After removal of 4 bases from V and 4 bases from J, the junction contained 9 bases not matched to a gene. CDR3 DNA: TGCGCCAGCAGCACCAGGGGGCGAGTCCTTAATGAAAAACTGTTTTTT. Its protein is CASSTRGRVLNEKLFF.

This clone was found a few times. In nucleotides, the CDR3 is TGTGCCAGCATTCGTAGCGGGGGGACCGTAATAAGTGAGCAGTTCTTC. Residues: CASIRSGGTVISEQFF. The chain employs TRBV27 and TRBJ2-1; TRBD2 matches 10 bases. Germline V lookup: CDR1 MNHEY, CDR2 SMNVEV (reference sequence). Trimming removed 7 bases from V and 9 bases from J; junction bases left unmatched: 15. The CDR3 totals 16 residues.

This chain connects TRBV23-1 to TRBJ1-5; D ambiguous. TRBV23-1 is an open reading frame whose function is uncertain. With 2 bases removed from V and 5 bases from J, the gap between germline ends came to 10 bases. This CDR3 is 14 amino acids long. CDR3 nucleotide sequence: TGCGCCAGCAGTCAAAAGTGCAGCGATCAGCCCCAGCATTTT. Its protein is CASSQKCSDQPQHF.

V usage is TRBV20-1 and J usage is TRBJ1-4; D is unclear. The CDR3 covers 13 residues. The V gene lost 3 bases and the J gene lost 3 bases, with 8 bases spanning the gap. Germline lookup yields CDR1 DFQATT and CDR2 SNEGSKA (reference sequence). CDR3 nucleotides: TGCAGTGCTAGTTCGGTATCTAATGAAAAACTGTTTTTT. As protein: CSASSVSNEKLFF.

The chain links TRBV19 to TRBJ1-3; a possible D gene is TRBD1 (5 bases). The CDR3 sequence is 16 residues long. Trimming took off 3 bases at V and 4 bases at J, with 16 bases between the two ends. Germline V gives CDR1 LNHDA, CDR2 SQIVND (reference sequence). CDR3 region: CASSMIGQGTGNTIYF. Written as DNA, the CDR3 is TGTGCCAGTAGTATGATAGGTCAGGGTACGGGAAACACCATATATTTT. Using reference TRBV19 and TRBJ1-3 for the parts outside the CDR3, the full variable domain is DGGITQSPKYLFRKEGQNVTLSCEQNLNHDAMYWYRQDPGQGLRLIYYSQIVNDFQKGDIAEGYSVSREKKESFPLTVTSAQKNPTAFYLCASSMIGQGTGNTIYFGEGSWLTVV.

CDR3 nucleotide sequence: TGCGCCAGCAGCCCGGGGGGCCAAGTGAATGAAAAACTGTTTTTT. It codes for CASSPGGQVNEKLFF. The genes are TRBV4-1 and TRBJ1-4; D might be TRBD1 (6 bases). Trimming shortened V by 4 bases and J by 5 bases, and 14 bases separated the two germline ends. Germline V gene data show CDR1 as MGHRA and CDR2 as YSYEKL. The CDR3 runs to 15 residues.

V and J are TRBV5-1 and TRBJ2-5; tentative D call: TRBD1 (6 bases). Germline lookup yields CDR1 SGHRS and CDR2 YFSETQ. V was shortened by 1 base and J by 2 bases, with 15 bases between the two germline ends. This CDR3 has 16 residues. The CDR3 coding sequence is TGCGCCAGCAGCTTGACTCCCGGGACACCGCAAGAGACCCAGTACTTC. Translated: CASSLTPGTPQETQYF.